Detailed here is one T cell receptor (beta chain). The antigen is unknown. The library tagged individual cDNA molecules with unique molecular identifiers. In TCRdb, the RACE reads were re-called with MiXCR into one record per CDR3 protein. The table lists tens of thousands of distinct CDR3 sequences, 6% to 9.5% of them singletons. This entry belongs to a study of human T cells and chemical hapten exposure. Background on the study: Each patch test put 0.01% DPC on the upper back, and results were read at 6 days. Study-wide points: Large CDR3 similarity clusters arose significantly more often from expanded TCRs than from controls. Alopecia affected the donors, so their immune response may differ from healthy people's.

Time point defined: pre-sensitization, week 0. Stated treatment: therapeutic diphenylcyclopropenone sensitization with weekly scalp DPC. Germline CDR1 and CDR2: SGHTA and FQGNSA. This CDR3 is built from 17 residues. Trimming at V came to 3 bases and at J to 5 bases, leaving 9 bases not matched to a gene. The sample was whole blood, taken in connection with sensitization to the hapten diphenylcyclopropenone (DPC). V and J are TRBV7-2 and TRBJ2-1, with 11 bases fitting TRBD2. The clonotype comes from a woman aged 50 to 60 with alopecia areata. Some clones in this sample may be carry-over from other donors' samples. The CDR3 loop is CASSLGTSGPWNNEQFF. CDR3 coding DNA: TGTGCCAGCAGCTTGGGGACTAGCGGTCCCTGGAACAATGAGCAGTTCTTC.